The clone carrying this T cell receptor (beta chain) has a single count. The entry originates in a study of blood T cell repertoires in COVID-19. Across the study: PBMCs, B-cell-depleted T cells, or T cells were the source of the cDNA or gDNA that made up the material.

While infection was still active, Seattle patients were enrolled and then followed longitudinally. Authors' analysis steps: Amplified reference gene primers provided the basis for estimating nucleated cell counts. Here immunoSEQ multiplex PCR was the method, and the copy in TCRdb shows in-frame clones only, minus some. The DNA gave D and trimming, while V, J and clone size come from that table. The sample lists some 500,000 clones; 70% to 90% were seen once. The sample consisted of peripheral blood. This clonotype was sampled from a woman aged 50 to 65 with COVID-19, enrolled during active disease.

CDR3 region: CASSQAGRYNEQFF. In DNA form, the CDR3 reads TGTGCCAGCAGCCAAGCGGGTCGGTACAATGAGCAGTTCTTC. The chain uses TRBV4-2 and TRBJ2-1; the D is unclear. V lost 1 base, J lost 4 bases, and 8 bases lay in between. The CDR3 runs 14 residues. Germline values: CDR1 LGHNA, CDR2 YNFKEQ.